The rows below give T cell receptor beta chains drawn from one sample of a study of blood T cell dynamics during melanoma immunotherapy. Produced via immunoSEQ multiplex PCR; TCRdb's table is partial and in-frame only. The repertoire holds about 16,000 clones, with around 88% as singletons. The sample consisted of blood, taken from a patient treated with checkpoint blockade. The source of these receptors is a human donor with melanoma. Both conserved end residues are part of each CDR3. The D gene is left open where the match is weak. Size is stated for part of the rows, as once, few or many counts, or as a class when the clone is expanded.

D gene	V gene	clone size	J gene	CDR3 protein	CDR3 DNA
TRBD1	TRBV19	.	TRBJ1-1	CASNDRGTEAFF	TGTGCCAGTAATGACAGGGGGACTGAAGCTTTCTTT
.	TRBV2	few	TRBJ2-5	CASTERVRETQYF	TGTGCCAGCACCGAGCGGGTCCGGGAGACCCAGTACTTC
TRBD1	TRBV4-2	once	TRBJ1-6	CASSQEGTGMNSPLHF	TGTGCCAGCAGCCAAGAAGGGACAGGGATGAATTCACCCCTCCACTTT
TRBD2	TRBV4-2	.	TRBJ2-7	CASSQEPGLADYEQYF	TGTGCCAGCAGCCAAGAACCGGGACTAGCGGACTACGAGCAGTACTTC
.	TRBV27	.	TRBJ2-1	CASSPPGWYNEQFF	TGTGCCAGCAGCCCCCCCGGGTGGTACAATGAGCAGTTCTTC
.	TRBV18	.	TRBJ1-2	CASSPTARGYYGYTF	TGTGCCAGCTCACCAACGGCCAGGGGTTACTATGGCTACACCTTC
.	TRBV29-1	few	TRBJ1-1	CSVEEAGKFDTEAFF	TGCAGCGTTGAGGAGGCAGGGAAGTTCGACACTGAAGCTTTCTTT
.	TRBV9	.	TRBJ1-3	CASSVVPGNSAGNTIYF	TGTGCCAGCAGCGTAGTTCCGGGGAACTCTGCTGGAAACACCATATATTTT
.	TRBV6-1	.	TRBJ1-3	CASSEEAGKFTTGNTIYF	TGTGCCAGCAGTGAAGAGGCAGGGAAGTTTACTACTGGAAACACCATATATTTT
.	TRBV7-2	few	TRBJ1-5	CASSLRGSSNQPQHF	TGTGCCAGCAGCTTGCGAGGGAGTAGCAATCAGCCCCAGCATTTT
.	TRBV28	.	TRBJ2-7	CASRRGGIGRYEQYF	TGTGCCAGCAGGCGAGGGGGTATAGGGAGGTACGAGCAGTACTTC
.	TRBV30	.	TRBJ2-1	CAWSPSNEQFF	TGTGCCTGGAGCCCTAGCAATGAGCAGTTCTTC
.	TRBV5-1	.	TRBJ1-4	CASSLLVGGTNEKLFF	TGCGCCAGCAGCTTGTTGGTAGGGGGGACTAATGAAAAACTGTTTTTT
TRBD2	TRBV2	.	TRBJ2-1	CASSTSGTYNEQFF	TGTGCCAGCAGTACCAGCGGGACCTACAATGAGCAGTTCTTC
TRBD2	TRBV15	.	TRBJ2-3	CATSRDGLAVTDTQYF	TGTGCCACCAGCAGAGATGGACTAGCGGTCACAGATACGCAGTATTTT
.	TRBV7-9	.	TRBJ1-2	CASSRIDIPGSYTF	TGTGCCAGCAGCCGAATAGATATCCCAGGGAGCTACACCTTC
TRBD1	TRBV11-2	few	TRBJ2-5	CASSLDRFGTQYF	TGTGCCAGCAGCTTGGACAGGTTCGGGACCCAGTACTTC
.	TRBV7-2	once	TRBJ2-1	CASSFSPGPDNEQFF	TGTGCCAGCAGCTTCTCTCCTGGACCAGACAATGAGCAGTTCTTC
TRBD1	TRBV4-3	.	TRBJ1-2	CASSQSGTGDGYTF	TGCGCCAGCAGCCAATCCGGGACAGGGGATGGCTACACCTTC
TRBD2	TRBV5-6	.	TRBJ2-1	CASSAGLAGVSNEQFF	TGTGCCAGCAGCGCGGGACTAGCGGGAGTCAGCAATGAGCAGTTCTTC
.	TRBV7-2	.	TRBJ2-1	CASSLDPGEQFF	TGTGCCAGCAGCTTGGACCCCGGGGAGCAGTTCTTC
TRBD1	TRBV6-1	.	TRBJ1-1	CASGQGHTEAFF	TGTGCCAGTGGACAGGGACACACTGAAGCTTTCTTT
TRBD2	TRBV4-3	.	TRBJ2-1	CASSQGTSGYNEQFF	TGCGCCAGCAGCCAAGGCACTAGCGGGTACAATGAGCAGTTCTTC
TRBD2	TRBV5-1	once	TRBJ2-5	CASRPLPGGETQYF	TGCGCCAGCCGCCCCTTGCCGGGAGGAGAGACCCAGTACTTC
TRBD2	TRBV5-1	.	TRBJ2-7	CASSLGGGSQNEQYF	TGCGCCAGCAGCTTGGGAGGCGGGAGTCAGAACGAGCAGTACTTC
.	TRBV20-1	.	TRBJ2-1	CSAPTIFEQFF	TGCAGTGCCCCGACTATCTTTGAGCAGTTCTTC
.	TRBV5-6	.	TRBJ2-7	CASSPGLTAVGYEQYF	TGTGCCAGCAGCCCGGGCTTAACGGCGGTGGGCTACGAGCAGTACTTC
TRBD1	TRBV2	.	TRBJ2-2	CASRGTAVPTGELFF	TGTGCCAGCAGGGGGACAGCGGTCCCCACCGGGGAGCTGTTTTTT
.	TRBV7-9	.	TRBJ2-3	CASSSGSIASGVTDTQYF	TGTGCCAGCAGCTCAGGATCCATAGCCTCGGGGGTCACAGATACGCAGTATTTT
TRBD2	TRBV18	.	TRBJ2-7	CASSPTGGPEEQYF	TGTGCCAGCTCACCGACGGGAGGGCCTGAGGAGCAGTACTTC
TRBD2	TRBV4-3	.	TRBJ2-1	CASSQDPFSGRANEQFF	TGCGCCAGCAGCCAAGATCCCTTTAGCGGGAGGGCCAATGAGCAGTTCTTC
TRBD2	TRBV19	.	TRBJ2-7	CASSIEITSGTSYEQYF	TGTGCCAGTAGTATAGAGATAACTAGCGGGACCTCCTACGAGCAGTACTTC
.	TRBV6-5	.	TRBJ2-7	CASGRALVGGQYF	TGTGCCAGCGGAAGAGCCCTAGTGGGGGGGCAGTACTTC
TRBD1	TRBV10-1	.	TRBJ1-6	CASSDGDRDNSPLHF	TGCGCCAGCAGTGACGGCGACAGGGATAATTCACCCCTCCACTTT
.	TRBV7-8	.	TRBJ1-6	CASSLALRGSPLHF	TGTGCCAGCAGCTTAGCCCTGCGGGGTTCACCCCTCCACTTT
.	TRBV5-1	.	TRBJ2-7	CASSLYETRLFEQYF	TGCGCCAGCAGCTTGTATGAGACTAGGCTCTTCGAGCAGTACTTC
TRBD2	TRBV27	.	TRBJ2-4	CASSLTGGPNIQYF	TGTGCCAGCAGTTTAACGGGGGGGCCTAACATTCAGTACTTC
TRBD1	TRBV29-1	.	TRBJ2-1	CSVEGGLTGVDEQFF	TGCAGCGTTGAAGGGGGATTGACAGGGGTGGATGAGCAGTTCTTC
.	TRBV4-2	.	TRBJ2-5	CASSLGTLVGQETQYF	TGTGCCAGCAGCCTTGGGACCTTGGTTGGTCAAGAGACCCAGTACTTC
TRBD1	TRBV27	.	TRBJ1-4	CASSLSDRVGEKLFF	TGTGCCAGCAGTTTATCGGACAGGGTCGGAGAAAAACTGTTTTTT
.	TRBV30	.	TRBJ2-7	CAWKRGPYEQYF	TGTGCCTGGAAGAGGGGACCTTACGAGCAGTACTTC
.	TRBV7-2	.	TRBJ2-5	CASSFTGEWETQYF	TGTGCCAGCAGCTTTACGGGGGAGTGGGAGACCCAGTACTTC
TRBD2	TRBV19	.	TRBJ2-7	CASSPPGGAYTYEQYF	TGTGCCAGTAGTCCCCCGGGGGGGGCTTATACCTACGAGCAGTACTTC
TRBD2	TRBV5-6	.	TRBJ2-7	CASSLAAGGPYEQYF	TGTGCCAGCAGCTTGGCGGCGGGGGGACCCTACGAGCAGTACTTC
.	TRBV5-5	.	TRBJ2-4	CASSSPMGRPGNIQYF	TGTGCCAGCAGCTCCCCAATGGGCAGGCCAGGGAACATTCAGTACTTC
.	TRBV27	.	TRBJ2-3	CASKNGSFGDTQYF	TGTGCCAGCAAGAACGGGAGTTTCGGAGATACGCAGTATTTT
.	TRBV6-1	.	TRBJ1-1	CASSGLGGQAEAFF	TGTGCCAGCAGTGGTTTGGGCGGACAAGCTGAAGCTTTCTTT
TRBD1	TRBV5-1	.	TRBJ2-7	CASSPSPGQGVYEQYF	TGCGCCAGCAGCCCGAGCCCCGGACAGGGCGTCTACGAGCAGTACTTC
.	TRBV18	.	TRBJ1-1	CASSDTTGEAFF	TGTGCCAGCTCAGATACTACAGGGGAAGCTTTCTTT
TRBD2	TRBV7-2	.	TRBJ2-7	CASSILAGVIYEQYF	TGTGCCAGCAGCATACTAGCGGGAGTGATCTACGAGCAGTACTTC
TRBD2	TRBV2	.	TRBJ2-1	CASTSGYNEQFF	TGTGCCAGCACTAGCGGCTACAATGAGCAGTTCTTC
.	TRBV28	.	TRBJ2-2	CASSLAAANTGELFF	TGTGCCAGCTCCTTAGCGGCAGCGAACACCGGGGAGCTGTTTTTT
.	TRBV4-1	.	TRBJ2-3	CASSRTFKDTQYF	TGCGCCAGCAGCCGCACCTTCAAGGATACGCAGTATTTT
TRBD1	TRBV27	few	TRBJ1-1	CASQRQGGTEAFF	TGTGCCAGCCAAAGACAGGGTGGTACTGAAGCTTTCTTT
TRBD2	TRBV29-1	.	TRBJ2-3	CSVWTSGRVGDTQYF	TGCAGCGTCTGGACTAGCGGGAGGGTGGGAGATACGCAGTATTTT